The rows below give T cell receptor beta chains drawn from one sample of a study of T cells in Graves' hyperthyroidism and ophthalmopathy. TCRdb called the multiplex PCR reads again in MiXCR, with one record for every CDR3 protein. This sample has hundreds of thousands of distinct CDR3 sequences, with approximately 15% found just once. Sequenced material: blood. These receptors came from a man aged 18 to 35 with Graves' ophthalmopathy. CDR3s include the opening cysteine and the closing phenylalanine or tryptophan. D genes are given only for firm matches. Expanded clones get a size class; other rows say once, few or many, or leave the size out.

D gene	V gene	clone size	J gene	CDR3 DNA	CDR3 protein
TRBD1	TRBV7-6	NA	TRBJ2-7	TGTGCCAGCAGCTTAGTTCTGGCGGGGCAGGGGGCTTACGAGCAGTACTTC	CASSLVLAGQGAYEQYF
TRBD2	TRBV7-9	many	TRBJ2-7	TGTGCCAGCAGCACATCGGGACTAGGGAACTACGAGCAGTACTTC	CASSTSGLGNYEQYF
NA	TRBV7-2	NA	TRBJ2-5	TGTGCCAGCAGCTTAAGGTCCCAAGAGACCCAGTACTTC	CASSLRSQETQYF
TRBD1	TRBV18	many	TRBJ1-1	TGTGCCAGCTCACCACCGGACAGGACTAACACTGAAGCTTTCTTT	CASSPPDRTNTEAFF
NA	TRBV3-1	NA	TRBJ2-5	TGTGCCAGCAGCCAATTTGGCCAGGGAATCCAAGAGACCCAGTACTTC	CASSQFGQGIQETQYF
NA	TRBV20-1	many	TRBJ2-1	TGCAGTGCTAGGCGGTGGGGAGGCAATGAGCAGTTCTTC	CSARRWGGNEQFF
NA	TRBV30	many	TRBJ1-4	TGTGCCTGGATGAACGTCGACAGAGAGAAACTGTTTTTT	CAWMNVDREKLFF
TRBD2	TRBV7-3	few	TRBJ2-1	TGTGCCAGCAGCTTAGAACTAGCGGGAGGGGGTGAGCAGTTCTTC	CASSLELAGGGEQFF
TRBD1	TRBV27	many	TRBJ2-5	TGTGCCAGCAGTTTATTTCCAGGGGGACACGGGACCCAGTACTTC	CASSLFPGGHGTQYF
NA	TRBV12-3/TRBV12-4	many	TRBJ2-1	TGTGCCAGCAGTTTAGTTCTAGGGGCGGCCTACAATGAGCAGTTCTTC	CASSLVLGAAYNEQFF
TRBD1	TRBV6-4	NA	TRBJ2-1	TGTGCCAGCGCAAGGACAGGGAACAATGAGCAGTTCTTC	CASARTGNNEQFF
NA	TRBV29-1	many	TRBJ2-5	TGCAGCGTTGAGTCCGGGATCCGTCAGACCCAGTACTTC	CSVESGIRQTQYF
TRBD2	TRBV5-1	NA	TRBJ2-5	TGCGCCAGCAGCTTGGAAGCGGGAGGCGGGAAGACCCAGTACTTC	CASSLEAGGGKTQYF
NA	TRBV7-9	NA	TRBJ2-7	TGTGCCAGCAGCCCGGTTGGGCAGATCCACGAGCAGTACTTC	CASSPVGQIHEQYF
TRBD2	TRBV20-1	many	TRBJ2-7	TGCAGTGCTAGGGTAGCGGGAGTCGTGCTCGAGCAGTACTTC	CSARVAGVVLEQYF
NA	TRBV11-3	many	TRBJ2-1	TGTGCCAGCAGGGATTCAGTGTATACGGGGAAACAGTTCTTC	CASRDSVYTGKQFF
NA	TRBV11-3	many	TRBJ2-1	TGTGCCAGCAGCGGTGAGGGACGGCGCTCCTACAATGAGCAGTTCTTC	CASSGEGRRSYNEQFF
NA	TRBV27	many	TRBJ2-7	TGTGCCAGCAACCCTCTCAATGGTCCCTACGAGCAGTACTTC	CASNPLNGPYEQYF
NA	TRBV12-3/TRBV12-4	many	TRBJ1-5	TGTGCCAGCAGTGCTGGGGGCGCGAGGCAGCCCCAGCATTTT	CASSAGGARQPQHF
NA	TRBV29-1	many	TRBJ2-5	TGCAGCGTTGTCCCCGACCAAGAGACCCAGTACTTC	CSVVPDQETQYF
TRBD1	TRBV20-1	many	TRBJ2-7	TGCAGTGCTCGGAAGCAGGACAGGCTCTACGAGCAGTACTTC	CSARKQDRLYEQYF
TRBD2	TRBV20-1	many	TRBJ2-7	TGCAGTGCTAGAGCCTCTAGCGGGGTTTCCTACGAGCAGTACTTC	CSARASSGVSYEQYF
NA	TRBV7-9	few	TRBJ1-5	TGTGCCAGCAGCCCGGGACGGTATAGCAATCAGCCCCAGCATTTT	CASSPGRYSNQPQHF
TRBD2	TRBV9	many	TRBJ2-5	TGTGCCAGCAGCCCACTCGGGACTATTGGGAAAGAGACCCAGTACTTC	CASSPLGTIGKETQYF
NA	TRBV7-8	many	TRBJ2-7	TGTGCCAGCAGCTTTAAAGATCTGCATCCCGAGCAGTACTTC	CASSFKDLHPEQYF
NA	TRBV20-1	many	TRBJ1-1	TGCAGTGCTAGAGTTCCCGGGGGGCCCACTGAAGCTTTCTTT	CSARVPGGPTEAFF
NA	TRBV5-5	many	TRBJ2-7	TGTGCCAGCAGCTTGTCTCTGGGCTTCGACGAGCAGTACTTC	CASSLSLGFDEQYF
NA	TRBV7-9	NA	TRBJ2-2	TGTGCCAGCAGCTTACTGGAGGACACCGGGGAGCTGTTTTTT	CASSLLEDTGELFF